One sample yielded the 20 T cell receptor beta chains listed below, sequenced in a study of T cells after yellow fever vaccination (dated by TCRdb to the late 2010s). Library prep was done by 5' RACE. TCRdb records Illumina HiSeq 2500 as the sequencer. In TCRdb, the public reads were trimmed at Q25 with fastp and aligned with MiXCR, with productive beta chains retained. When rows share a CDR3 protein, they turn into one entry using the most common DNA and genes. The sample table contains some 550,000 distinct CDR3 sequences; only one count was recorded for 15% to 20% of them. Of the sample, roughly an eighth falls within the top ten clones. The treatment or condition label on this specimen signifies: live attenuated yellow fever vaccine strain. The sequencing here drew on PBMCs, taken 15 days after the yellow fever booster vaccination. Receptors originate from a young man who received the YFV17D yellow fever vaccine.

This clonotype was detected a few times. V and J are TRBV7-9 and TRBJ2-7; a possible D gene is TRBD1 (6 bases). Germline V gene lookup returns CDR1 SEHNR and CDR2 FQNEAQ (reference sequence). V gave up 7 bases and J gave up 6 bases, with 19 bases separating them. The CDR3 consists of 14 residues. CDR3 amino acids: CASTPGVAESEQYF. The CDR3, as DNA: TGTGCCAGCACCCCAGGGGTTGCTGAATCCGAGCAGTACTTC.

This clonotype was observed a handful of times. The chain carries TRBV15 and TRBJ2-5; no clear D. There are 13 residues in the CDR3. CDR1 is LNHNV, CDR2 YYDKDF, per germline (reference sequence). The V gene lost 0 bases and the J gene lost 9 bases, with 11 bases spanning the gap. Written as DNA, the CDR3 is TGTGCCACCAGCAGAGATAAGTCAGCGCCCCAGTACTTC. Its protein is CATSRDKSAPQYF.

This clonotype was picked up a small number of times. The rearrangement joins TRBV5-1 to TRBJ1-1, with 7 nucleotides matching TRBD1. The CDR3 is 16 amino acids. V trimming: 0 bases; J trimming: 5 bases; junction bases outside the gene matches: 10. Germline V gene sequence: CDR1 SGHRS, CDR2 YFSETQ. Here the CDR3 DNA reads TGCGCCAGCAGCTTGGATCCCCTACAGGGGCGGACTGAAGCTTTCTTT. Translation: CASSLDPLQGRTEAFF.

The table lists this clonotype with a few counts. V and J are TRBV18 and TRBJ1-4; D unresolved. CDR1 and CDR2 (germline): KGHSH, LQKENI. V lost 0 bases to trimming and J lost 8 bases, with 13 bases between them. The CDR3 length is 15 residues. CDR3 residues: CASSPPGEAGEKLFF. Here the CDR3 DNA reads TGTGCCAGCTCACCACCTGGGGAAGCTGGAGAAAAACTGTTTTTT.

This clonotype has only a few counts. The chain uses TRBV12-3 or TRBV12-4 and TRBJ2-7; 9 bases agree with TRBD2. The V and J ends lost 6 bases and 3 bases, in that order; junction bases with no gene match: 6. The CDR3 extends over 14 amino acids. CDR3 DNA: TGTGCCAGCAGGACTAGCGGAGACCGCTACGAGCAGTACTTC. Amino acids: CASRTSGDRYEQYF.

This clonotype has a handful of counts. The chain is built from TRBV6-5 and TRBJ2-1; D may match TRBD1 or TRBD2 (5 bases each). Germline V gene data show CDR1 as MNHEY and CDR2 as SVGAGI. The ends were cut back, 0 bases at V and 5 bases at J, with 11 bases in the middle. The CDR3 is made up of 15 amino acids. CDR3 sequence reads: CASSYSGPMHNEQFF. The CDR3, as DNA: TGTGCCAGCAGTTACTCGGGACCCATGCACAATGAGCAGTTCTTC.

For the CDR3, the DNA is TGCAGTGCTAGAGATGAGGAGACCCAGTACTTC. Its protein is CSARDEETQYF. The rearrangement links TRBV20-1 to TRBJ2-5; no definite D call. This CDR3 region has 11 residues. V was cut by 0 bases and J by 5 bases, with 4 bases left in between. CDR1 and CDR2 from the germline V gene are DFQATT and SNEGSKA (reference sequence).

This chain links TRBV5-1 with TRBJ2-6, with 9 nucleotides matching TRBD1. V shed 0 bases and J 2 bases; nucleotides not matched to a gene: 6. The CDR3 contains 18 residues. CDR1 is SGHRS, CDR2 YFSETQ, per germline. CDR3 sequence: CASSLEGQGFAGANVLTF. CDR3 nucleotides: TGCGCCAGCAGCTTGGAGGGACAGGGCTTCGCTGGGGCCAACGTCCTGACTTTC. The complete variable domain, with remaining parts taken from reference TRBV5-1 and TRBJ2-6, reads KAGVTQTPRYLIKTRGQQVTLSCSPISGHRSVSWYQQTPGQGLQFLFEYFSETQRNKGNFPGRFSGRQFSNSRSEMNVSTLELGDSALYLCASSLEGQGFAGANVLTFGAGSRLTVL.

CDR3 sequence reads: CASSFTLAHEQFF. The CDR3 DNA is TGTGCCAGCAGCTTTACTCTAGCACATGAGCAGTTCTTC. The chain joins TRBV7-9 to TRBJ2-1; D might be TRBD2 (5 bases). The CDR3 runs 13 residues. Trimming stripped 3 bases from V and 8 bases from J, with 11 bases between. CDR1 and CDR2 (germline): SEHNR, FQNEAQ (reference sequence). Complete variable domain (other parts from reference TRBV7-9 and TRBJ2-1): DTGVSQNPRHKITKRGQNVTFRCDPISEHNRLYWYRQTLGQGPEFLTYFQNEAQLEKSRLLSDRFSAERPKGSFSTLEIQRTEQGDSAMYLCASSFTLAHEQFFGPGTRLTVL.

This chain uses TRBV18 with TRBJ2-7, with 10 bases that match TRBD2. Germline V lookup: CDR1 KGHSH, CDR2 LQKENI. The CDR3 has 14 amino acids. V gave up 6 bases and J gave up 3 bases; unmatched junction bases: 5. In nucleotides, the CDR3 is TGTGCCAGCTCCGGACTAGCGGAAAACTACGAGCAGTACTTC. Its protein product is CASSGLAENYEQYF.

The chain has TRBV12-3 or TRBV12-4 and TRBJ2-5; D unresolved. This CDR3 spans 14 amino acids. The V end lost 1 base, the J end lost 3 bases, and 9 bases lay between the germline ends. The CDR3 DNA reads TGTGCCAGCAGTTTAGTCCCGAATGAAGAGACCCAGTACTTC. It codes for CASSLVPNEETQYF.

This clonotype was recorded many times. Relative to the germline gene, one junction end is altered; a read error may explain this. The chain has TRBV5-1 and TRBJ2-1; D perhaps matches TRBD2 (6 bases). Germline V lookup: CDR1 SGHRS, CDR2 YFSETQ. This CDR3 is built from 15 residues. CDR3 sequence: CASSLAESSYNEQFF. The CDR3 DNA follows: TGTGCCAGCAGTTTAGCGGAGAGCTCCTACAATGAGCAGTTCTTC.

The rearrangement joins TRBV6-5 to TRBJ2-7, with no clear D. CDR1 is MNHEY, CDR2 SVGAGI, per germline. This CDR3 has 13 residues. Trimming left V 2 bases short and J 6 bases short, with 11 bases between. The DNA of the CDR3 is TGTGCCAGCAGTTACGTTAGGGTTGGCGAGCAGTACTTC. It is translated as CASSYVRVGEQYF.

This chain joins TRBV25-1 and TRBJ1-2; D remains ambiguous. Deletions cut 4 bases from V and 2 bases from J, with 14 bases between. The germline CDR1 and CDR2 sequences are MGHDK and SYGVNS. CDR3 size: 15 residues. This CDR3 reads CASSGTGGKNYGYTF. In DNA form, the CDR3 reads TGTGCCAGCAGTGGGACCGGAGGGAAGAACTATGGCTACACCTTC.

The chain carries TRBV10-3 and TRBJ2-5; possible D gene TRBD2, 6 bases. Germline assignment: CDR1 ENHRY and CDR2 SYGVKD. This CDR3 is built from 12 residues. V was pared by 10 bases and J by 1 base, with 10 bases between. The CDR3 DNA sequence: TGTGCCACCGAGGGAGGCCAAGAGACCCAGTACTTC. This codes for CATEGGQETQYF.

The CDR3 region is CATSDGAGTAIDEQFF. CDR3 coding DNA: TGTGCCACCAGTGATGGTGCCGGGACAGCCATCGATGAGCAGTTCTTC. The chain combines TRBV24-1 with TRBJ2-1, with TRBD1 matching over 7 bases. Germline V lookup: CDR1 KGHDR, CDR2 SFDVKD. V dropped 3 bases and J dropped 8; count of bases not matched to a gene: 12. The CDR3 has 16 residues.

The chain uses TRBV20-1 and TRBJ2-7; 9 bases fit TRBD2. V was clipped by 0 bases and J by 3 bases; unmatched bases: 9. Germline-derived CDR1 and CDR2 are DFQATT and SNEGSKA (reference sequence). The CDR3 is 16 residues long. The CDR3: CSAREGTSGFLYEQYF. The CDR3, as DNA: TGCAGTGCTAGAGAGGGAACTAGCGGGTTCCTCTACGAGCAGTACTTC.

This clonotype was detected a few times. The rearrangement joins TRBV5-1 to TRBJ2-5; 8 bases match TRBD1. Per germline, CDR1 SGHRS and CDR2 YFSETQ. Trimming removed 4 bases from V and 4 bases from J; junction bases left unmatched: 6. This CDR3 spans 14 amino acids. The CDR3 protein is CASSVTGVGETQYF. Here the CDR3 DNA reads TGCGCCAGCAGCGTGACAGGGGTCGGAGAGACCCAGTACTTC.

This sequence joins TRBV11-3 and TRBJ1-1, with D possibly being TRBD1 (5 bases). Germline V gene lookup returns CDR1 SGHNT and CDR2 YENEEA. V was trimmed by 5 bases and J by 0 bases, leaving 13 bases between them. This CDR3 is 15 amino acids long. CDR3: CASSAGGDLNTEAFF. CDR3 nucleotides: TGTGCCAGCAGCGCGGGAGGGGACCTGAACACTGAAGCTTTCTTT.

The chain couples TRBV15 to TRBJ1-5; a possible D gene is TRBD1 (5 bases). The CDR3 has 12 residues. The germline V gene has CDR1 LNHNV and CDR2 YYDKDF (reference sequence). Between the trimmed V and J ends, which lost 7 bases and 7 bases, there was a span of 11 bases. CDR3 coding DNA: TGTGCCACCACGCAGGGTAGCCAGCCCCAGCATTTT. It yields the protein CATTQGSQPQHF.